The 14 T cell receptor beta chains given below trace back to one sample, sequenced in a study of blood T cell repertoires in COVID-19. Using immunoSEQ multiplex PCR, the repertoire was profiled, and TCRdb retains in-frame clones only, with some absent. There are roughly 280,000 clones in the sample; approximately 88% occur only once, and approximately 2.2% lies in the top ten. Sequencing input: peripheral blood. Receptors originate from a man aged 45 to 65 with acute or convalescent COVID-19.

V and J are TRBV7-2 and TRBJ2-1; D might be TRBD2 (5 bases). Trimming took off 6 bases at V and 2 bases at J, with 14 bases between the two ends. The CDR3 runs 15 residues. The germline V gene has CDR1 SGHTA and CDR2 FQGNSA. DNA for the CDR3: TGTGCCAGCAGACTAAGCGGTCAGCCCTACAATGAGCAGTTCTTC. It is translated as CASRLSGQPYNEQFF. Complete variable domain (other parts from reference TRBV7-2 and TRBJ2-1): GAGVSQSPSNKVTEKGKDVELRCDPISGHTALYWYRQSLGQGLEFLIYFQGNSAPDKSGLPSDRFSAERTGGSVSTLTIQRTQQEDSAVYLCASRLSGQPYNEQFFGPGTRLTVL.

The rearrangement uses TRBV6-5 and TRBJ2-7; 11 nucleotides match TRBD2. The V gene's germline CDR1 is MNHEY and CDR2 SVGAGI. The CDR3 runs to 15 residues. Germline trimming cut 6 bases from V and 3 bases from J; bases unmatched to any gene: 7. The CDR3, as DNA: TGTGCCAGCAGGGAGACTAGCGGGGATTTCTACGAGCAGTACTTC. Translation: CASRETSGDFYEQYF.

The chain joins TRBV9 to TRBJ2-5; TRBD2 matches at 13 bases. The V gene end was trimmed by 4 bases and the J gene end by 5 bases; junction bases not matched to a gene: 5. The CDR3 consists of 15 residues. CDR1 is SGDLS, CDR2 YYNGEE, per germline. CDR3 sequence: CASSPRTSGGETQYF. The CDR3 nucleotides read TGTGCCAGCAGCCCCCGGACTAGCGGGGGCGAGACCCAGTACTTC.

This clone came up once. The chain has TRBV6-2 or TRBV6-3 and TRBJ1-5, with D perhaps TRBD1 (5 bases). Germline lookup yields CDR1 MNHEY and CDR2 SVGEGT. CDR3 length: 15 residues. The V and J ends lost 2 bases and 4 bases respectively, with 12 bases between them. The CDR3 sequence: CASSYPQGGNQPQHF. CDR3 DNA: TGTGCCAGCAGTTACCCTCAGGGAGGTAATCAGCCCCAGCATTTT.

The gene calls are TRBV11-2 and TRBJ1-1; TRBD1 is a possible D gene (6 bases). Germline CDR1 and CDR2: SGHAT and FQNNGV. Trimming removed 4 bases at V and 1 base at J, with 16 bases between. The CDR3 length is 16 residues. CDR3: CASSSPLGRGNTEAFF. The CDR3 DNA follows: TGTGCCAGCAGCTCCCCTTTGGGCAGGGGGAACACTGAAGCTTTCTTT.

This chain uses TRBV12-5 with TRBJ2-7; TRBD2 is a possible D gene (6 bases). CDR3 length: 15 residues. V lost 7 bases to trimming and J lost 5 bases, with 21 bases between them. CDR1 LGHNT and CDR2 FRNRAP come from the germline V gene. This CDR3 is CASAPTGENVDEQYF. In DNA form, the CDR3 reads TGTGCTAGTGCCCCGACGGGGGAAAATGTGGACGAGCAGTACTTC.

V gene TRBV21-1 combines with J gene TRBJ1-4; no check of the table's D call, TRBD1, against the DNA was made. TRBV21-1 is reported as a pseudogene. The CDR3 totals 14 residues. The CDR3 here is CASKGDRAPEKLFF. The CDR3 DNA is TGTGCCAGCAAGGGGGACAGGGCTCCTGAAAAACTGTTTTTT.

The rearrangement links TRBV9 to TRBJ2-1; 10 bases align to TRBD2. The CDR3 spans 14 residues. J lost 4 bases, V lost 7 bases, and 5 bases had no gene match. Germline V CDR1 and CDR2: SGDLS, YYNGEE. CDR3 sequence (DNA): TGTGCCAGCGGAGCGGGGGGGGAATACAATGAGCAGTTCTTC. It codes for CASGAGGEYNEQFF.

The J gene is TRBJ2-3, the V gene TRBV14; D remains unclear. Per germline, CDR1 SGHDN and CDR2 FVKESK. The V end lost 1 base, the J end lost 2 bases, and 19 bases lay between the germline ends. The CDR3 is 18 amino acids. CDR3 DNA: TGTGCCAGCAGCCAAGTTGCGAGGCTTCACCTGAACACAGATACGCAGTATTTT. Protein product: CASSQVARLHLNTDTQYF.

The rearrangement uses TRBV6-2 or TRBV6-3 and TRBJ2-1; 12 bases fit TRBD2. The CDR3 runs to 15 residues. Looked up from germline, CDR1 is MNHEY and CDR2 is SVGEGT. Trimming took 5 bases from V and 5 from J; bases not matched to a gene: 4. Here the CDR3 DNA reads TGTGCCAGCAGTACCCTAGCGGGGGGGCACAATGAGCAGTTCTTC. Its translation: CASSTLAGGHNEQFF.

This chain links TRBV28 with TRBJ1-1; TRBD1 is a possible D gene (5 bases). CDR1 MDHEN and CDR2 SYDVKM come from the germline V gene. This CDR3 spans 14 amino acids. V shed 0 bases and J shed 7 bases, with 12 bases lying between them. The CDR3 spells CASSLWGREVEAFF. In DNA form, the CDR3 reads TGTGCCAGCAGTTTATGGGGGCGCGAAGTTGAAGCTTTCTTT.

The rearrangement uses TRBV12-3 or TRBV12-4 and TRBJ1-3, with D possibly matching TRBD1 (5 bases). Between the trimmed V and J ends, which lost 6 bases and 5 bases, there was a span of 11 bases. This CDR3 region has 13 residues. The CDR3 spells CASSMGQRNTIYF. As DNA, the CDR3 is TGTGCCAGCAGCATGGGGCAGCGAAACACCATATATTTT.

The chain couples TRBV7-6 to TRBJ2-5; 9 bases agree with TRBD1. CDR3 size: 14 residues. V lost 5 bases to trimming and J lost 4 bases; unmatched junction nucleotides: 5. Per the germline V gene, CDR1 is SGHVS and CDR2 is FNYEAQ. CDR3 protein: CASSRNRGRETQYF. As DNA, the CDR3 is TGTGCCAGCAGCCGCAACAGGGGGCGAGAGACCCAGTACTTC.

V usage is TRBV5-1 and J usage is TRBJ2-5; TRBD2 matches 9 bases. CDR1 is SGHRS, CDR2 YFSETQ, per germline. The CDR3 spans 16 residues. Germline trimming cut 4 bases from V and 0 bases from J; bases unmatched to any gene: 7. The CDR3 DNA is TGCGCCAGCAGCGTTACTAGCGGGCGGTACCAAGAGACCCAGTACTTC. Translated: CASSVTSGRYQETQYF.